The following is a T cell receptor (beta chain) sequence with its context. Its antigen is as yet unknown. Using immunoSEQ multiplex PCR, the repertoire was profiled, and TCRdb retains in-frame clones only, with some absent. In the table there are approximately 82,000 clones, 84% of which are singletons. These data are taken from a study of OX40 agonist ivuxolimab in advanced cancers. Study-level background: At under 85% male, the cohort had a mean age of about 60 years, ranging from 23 to 79. Partial responses were observed in three patients, of whom one had hepatocellular carcinoma and two had cutaneous melanoma. The study, taken as a whole, reports: CD8+ T cells averaged more expanded clones than CD4+.

The J segment lost 9 bases and the V segment lost 2 bases, leaving 13 bases of the junction unmatched. Germline CDR1 is SGDLS and CDR2 is YYNGEE. The CDR3 contains 16 residues. This TCR was sampled from an adult with an advanced solid tumor such as melanoma, head and neck, liver or kidney cancer. The V gene is TRBV9, the J gene TRBJ2-1; TRBD2 matches 8 bases. The source was CD4+ or CD8+ T cells sorted from blood, collected in a trial of the OX40 agonist ivuxolimab. Here the CDR3 DNA reads TGTGCCAGCAGCGTCAGACTAGCCGGGGGGGATAGTGAGCAGTTCTTC. Translating it yields CASSVRLAGGDSEQFF.